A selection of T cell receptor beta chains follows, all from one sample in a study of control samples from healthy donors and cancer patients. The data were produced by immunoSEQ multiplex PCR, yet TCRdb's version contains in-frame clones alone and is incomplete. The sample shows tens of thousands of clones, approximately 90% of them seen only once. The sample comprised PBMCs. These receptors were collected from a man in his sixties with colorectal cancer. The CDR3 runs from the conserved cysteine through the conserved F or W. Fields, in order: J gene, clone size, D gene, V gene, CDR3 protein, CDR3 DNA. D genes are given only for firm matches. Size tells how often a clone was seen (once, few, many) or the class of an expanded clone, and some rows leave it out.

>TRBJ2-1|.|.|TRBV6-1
CASSERAGHYNEQFF
TGTGCCAGCAGTGAAAGGGCAGGCCACTACAATGAGCAGTTCTTC
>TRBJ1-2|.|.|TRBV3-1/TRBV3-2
CASSHGGNGYTF
TGTGCCAGCAGCCATGGGGGGAATGGCTACACCTTC
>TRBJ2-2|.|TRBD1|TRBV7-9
CASSPLALTGGTGELFF
TGTGCCAGCAGCCCACTCGCGCTCACAGGGGGCACCGGGGAGCTGTTTTTT
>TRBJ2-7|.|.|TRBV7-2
CASSPQSRTNEQYF
TGTGCCAGCAGCCCTCAGAGTCGGACAAACGAGCAGTACTTC
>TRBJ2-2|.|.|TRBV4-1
CASSPTHRSSNTGELFF
TGCGCCAGCAGCCCGACCCACAGGAGCTCGAACACCGGGGAGCTGTTTTTT
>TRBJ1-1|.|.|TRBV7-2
CASSLAGGLNTEAFF
TGTGCCAGCAGCTTAGCGGGGGGACTGAACACTGAAGCTTTCTTT
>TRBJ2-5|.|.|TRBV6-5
CASSQGPETQYF
TGTGCCAGCAGTCAGGGACCAGAGACCCAGTACTTC
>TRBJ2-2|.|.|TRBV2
CASSATANTGELFF
TGTGCCAGCAGCGCGACAGCGAACACCGGGGAGCTGTTTTTT
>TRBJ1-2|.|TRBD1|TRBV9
CASRAGTGLYGYTF
TGTGCCAGCAGAGCCGGGACAGGGCTTTATGGCTACACCTTC
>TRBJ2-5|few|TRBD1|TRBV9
CASSPGSAGTGFRETQYF
TGTGCCAGCAGCCCAGGGAGTGCCGGGACAGGGTTCCGGGAGACCCAGTACTTC
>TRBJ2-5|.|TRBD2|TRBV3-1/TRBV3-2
CASSRQSGGETQYF
TGTGCCAGCAGCCGCCAATCGGGGGGAGAGACCCAGTACTTC
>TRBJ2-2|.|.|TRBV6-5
CASSSSGTGNTGELFF
TGTGCCAGCAGTTCCTCCGGGACGGGGAACACCGGGGAGCTGTTTTTT
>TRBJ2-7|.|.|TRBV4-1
CASSQEPPYEQYF
TGCGCCAGCAGCCAAGAGCCCCCCTACGAGCAGTACTTC
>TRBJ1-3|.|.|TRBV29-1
CSADGGGNTIYF
TGCAGCGCTGATGGCGGTGGAAACACCATATATTTT
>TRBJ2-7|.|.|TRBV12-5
CASGLGDRAYEQYF
TGTGCTAGTGGTTTGGGGGACCGTGCCTACGAGCAGTACTTC
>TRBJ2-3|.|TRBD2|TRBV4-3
CASSQLSGGGTDTQYF
TGCGCCAGCAGCCAACTTAGCGGGGGAGGCACAGATACGCAGTATTTT
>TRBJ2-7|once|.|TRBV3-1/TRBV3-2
CASSQTRMGEQYF
TGTGCCAGCAGCCAGACTAGGATGGGCGAGCAGTACTTC
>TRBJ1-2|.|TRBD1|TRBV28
CASSPPGRGVYGYTF
TGTGCCAGCAGCCCCCCCGGCAGGGGGGTCTATGGCTACACCTTC
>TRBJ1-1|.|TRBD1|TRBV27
CASSPYRGSTEAFF
TGTGCCAGCAGTCCCTACAGGGGAAGTACTGAAGCTTTCTTT
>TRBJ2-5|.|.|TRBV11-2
CASSLDRKETQYF
TGTGCCAGCAGCTTAGATCGGAAGGAGACCCAGTACTTC
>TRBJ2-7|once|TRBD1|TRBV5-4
CASSLGPGQGRNEQYF
TGTGCCAGCAGCTTGGGACCGGGACAGGGAAGAAACGAGCAGTACTTC
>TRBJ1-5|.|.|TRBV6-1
CASSERAPNQPQHF
TGTGCCAGCAGTGAAAGAGCCCCAAATCAGCCCCAGCATTTT
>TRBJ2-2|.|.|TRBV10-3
CAISEIIGAGQLFF
TGTGCCATCAGTGAGATTATCGGGGCGGGGCAGCTGTTTTTT
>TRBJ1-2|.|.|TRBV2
CASKTGINGYTF
TGTGCCAGCAAAACAGGGATTAATGGCTACACCTTC
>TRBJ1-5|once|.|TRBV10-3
CAISRGQENNQPQHF
TGTGCCATCTCCCGCGGGCAGGAAAACAATCAGCCCCAGCATTTT
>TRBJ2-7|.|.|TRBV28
CASRPGGTYEQYF
TGTGCCAGCAGGCCAGGGGGGACCTACGAGCAGTACTTC
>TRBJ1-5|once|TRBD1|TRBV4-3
CASSQGGPIGTGVYRARQPQHF
TGCGCCAGCAGCCAAGGAGGGCCGATTGGGACAGGGGTTTATAGGGCAAGGCAGCCCCAGCATTTT
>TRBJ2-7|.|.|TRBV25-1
CASTRDPSYEQYF
TGTGCCAGCACCCGGGACCCCTCCTACGAGCAGTACTTC
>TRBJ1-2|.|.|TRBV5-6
CASSQDRNYGYTF
TGTGCCAGCAGCCAGGACAGAAACTATGGCTACACCTTC
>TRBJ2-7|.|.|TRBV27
CASGVRPSYEQYF
TGTGCCAGCGGAGTTAGGCCTTCCTACGAGCAGTACTTC
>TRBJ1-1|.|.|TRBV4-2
CASTIHGTGGTEAFF
TGTGCCAGCACGATTCATGGCACCGGCGGCACTGAAGCTTTCTTT
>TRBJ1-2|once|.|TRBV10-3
CAIRELPGRGYTF
TGTGCCATCAGGGAACTCCCTGGTAGGGGCTACACCTTC
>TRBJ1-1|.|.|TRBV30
CAWIGQTEAFF
TGTGCCTGGATAGGTCAGACTGAAGCTTTTTTT
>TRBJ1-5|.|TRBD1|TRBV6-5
CASRDRGQPQHF
TGTGCCAGCAGGGACAGGGGCCAGCCCCAGCATTTT
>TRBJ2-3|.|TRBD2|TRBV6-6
CASTERGVMSTDTQYF
TGTGCCAGCACAGAGCGGGGGGTCATGAGCACAGATACGCAGTATTTT
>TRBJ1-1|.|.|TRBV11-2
CASSLVMGNPNTEAFF
TGTGCCAGCAGCTTAGTGATGGGAAACCCAAACACTGAAGCTTTCTTT
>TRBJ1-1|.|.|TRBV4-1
CASSQGKGRGTEAFF
TGCGCCAGCAGCCAAGGGAAGGGTAGGGGCACTGAAGCTTTCTTT
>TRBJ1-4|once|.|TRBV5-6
CASSLYGTIPTNEKLFF
TGTGCCAGCAGCTTGTATGGGACAATTCCAACTAATGAAAAACTGTTTTTT
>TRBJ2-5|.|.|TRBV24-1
CATSDNGARETQYF
TGTGCCACCAGTGATAACGGGGCGAGGGAGACCCAGTACTTC
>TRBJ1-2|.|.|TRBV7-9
CASTLPGERGYTF
TGTGCCAGCACCCTCCCGGGGGAACGTGGCTACACCTTC
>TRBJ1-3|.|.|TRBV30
CAWGSGNTIYF
TGTGCCTGGGGTTCTGGAAACACCATATATTTT
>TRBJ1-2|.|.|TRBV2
CASKEGGDYGYTF
TGTGCCAGCAAAGAAGGGGGGGACTATGGCTACACCTTC
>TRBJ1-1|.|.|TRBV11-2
CASSTTATEAFF
TGTGCCAGCAGCACGACAGCTACTGAAGCTTTCTTT
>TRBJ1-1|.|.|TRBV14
CASSPGLWNTEAFF
TGTGCCAGCAGCCCGGGACTGTGGAACACTGAAGCTTTCTTT
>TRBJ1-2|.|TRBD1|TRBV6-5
CASSYLGQSYGYTF
TGTGCCAGCAGTTACTTGGGACAGTCCTATGGCTACACCTTC
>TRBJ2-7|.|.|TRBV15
CATSRDGSGSSYEQYF
TGTGCCACCAGCAGAGATGGGTCTGGGAGCTCCTACGAGCAGTACTTC
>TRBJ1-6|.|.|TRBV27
CASSPPRVWNSPLHF
TGTGCCAGCAGCCCCCCCCGTGTTTGGAATTCACCCCTCCACTTT
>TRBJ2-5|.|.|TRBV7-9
CASSFRQYSQETQYF
TGTGCCAGCAGCTTCCGACAGTACTCCCAAGAGACCCAGTACTTC
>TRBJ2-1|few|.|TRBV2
CASSPDTSYNEQFF
TGTGCCAGCAGTCCCGACACCTCCTACAATGAGCAGTTCTTC
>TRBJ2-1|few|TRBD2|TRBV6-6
CASSRLAGRYNEQFF
TGTGCCAGCAGCCGACTAGCGGGGCGTTACAATGAGCAGTTCTTC
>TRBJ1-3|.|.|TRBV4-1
CASSPPRASGNTIYF
TGCGCCAGCAGCCCCCCCCGAGCATCTGGAAACACCATATATTTT